The 23 T cell receptor beta chains below all came from one sample that was sequenced in a study of OX40 agonist ivuxolimab in advanced cancers. Assay used: immunoSEQ multiplex PCR; TCRdb lists only in-frame clones, some missing. The sample lists 60,000 to 70,000 clones, roughly 84% occurring once. The sequencing here drew on CD4+ or CD8+ T cells sorted from blood, taken in a trial of the OX40 agonist ivuxolimab. These receptors came from an adult with an advanced solid tumor such as melanoma, head and neck, liver or kidney cancer.

A few counts support this clone. The genes are TRBV28 and TRBJ1-3; D not resolved. CDR1 is MDHEN, CDR2 SYDVKM, per germline. CDR3 length equals 16 residues. V lost 5 bases and J lost 0, with 14 bases in between. CDR3 residues: CASSTRLRSSGNTIYF. In DNA, the CDR3 is TGTGCCAGCAGTACGAGACTCAGGAGCTCTGGAAACACCATATATTTT.

The rearrangement uses TRBV7-8 and TRBJ1-2; 9 nucleotides match TRBD1. Looked up from germline, CDR1 is SGHVS and CDR2 is FQNEAQ. Unmatched junction bases numbered 14, after V lost 5 bases and J lost 7 bases. CDR3 size: 16 residues. The CDR3 nucleotides read TGTGCCAGCAGCACCGTACCGGGACAGGGTTTTATTGGCTACACCTTC. Its translation: CASSTVPGQGFIGYTF.

This chain joins TRBV5-6 and TRBJ2-7; 9 positions agree with TRBD1. CDR3 length: 16 residues. Trimming cost V 1 base and J 4 bases; bases outside gene matches: 9. Germline V CDR1 and CDR2: SGHDT, YYEEEE. CDR3 protein: CASSLYSGDRVYEQYF. The CDR3 DNA reads TGTGCCAGCAGCTTGTATTCGGGGGACAGGGTTTACGAGCAGTACTTC.

This chain links TRBV29-1 with TRBJ2-1; TRBD2 matches at 7 bases. CDR1 SQVTM and CDR2 ANQGSEA come from the germline V gene. CDR3 size: 14 residues. The V and J ends lost 4 bases and 7 bases, in that order; junction bases with no gene match: 10. CDR3: CSVAPGGRSNEQFF. The CDR3 region has the DNA TGCAGCGTTGCACCTGGCGGGAGATCGAATGAGCAGTTCTTC.

The rearrangement joins TRBV28 to TRBJ1-1; perhaps TRBD1 as D (5 bases). This CDR3 has 12 residues. Germline V gene sequence: CDR1 MDHEN, CDR2 SYDVKM. Trimming took 6 bases from V and 11 from J, leaving 16 bases between them. The chain's CDR3 is CASRPRGGRAFF. The CDR3 DNA reads as TGTGCCAGCAGGCCGAGGGGTGGTCGGGCTTTCTTT. Full variable domain (missing parts from reference TRBV28 and TRBJ1-1): DVKVTQSSRYLVKRTGEKVFLECVQDMDHENMFWYRQDPGLGLRLIYFSYDVKMKEKGDIPEGYSVSREKKERFSLILESASTNQTSMYLCASRPRGGRAFFGQGTRLTVV.

The CDR3 here is CASSLVPGPMEQYF. CDR3 nucleotides: TGTGCCAGCAGCTTAGTTCCAGGACCCATGGAGCAGTACTTC. The chain links TRBV7-8 to TRBJ2-7; no definite D call. This CDR3 has 14 amino acids. CDR1 is SGHVS, CDR2 FQNEAQ, per germline. The germline V and J ends were trimmed by 1 base and 7 bases, with 14 bases remaining between them. Drawing the rest from reference TRBV7-8 and TRBJ2-7, the complete variable domain is GAGVSQSPRYKVAKRGQDVALRCDPISGHVSLFWYQQALGQGPEFLTYFQNEAQLDKSGLPSDRFFAERPEGSVSTLKIQRTQQEDSAVYLCASSLVPGPMEQYFGPGTRLTVT.

The chain couples TRBV29-1 to TRBJ1-1, with no clear D. Germline assignment: CDR1 SQVTM and CDR2 ANQGSEA. V was shortened by 2 bases and J by 1 base, with 8 bases between the two germline ends. CDR3 size: 13 residues. CDR3 sequence (DNA): TGCAGCGTTGAAACCCACGAGAACACTGAAGCTTTCTTT. As protein: CSVETHENTEAFF. The whole variable domain, remainder taken from reference TRBV29-1 and TRBJ1-1, is SAVISQKPSRDICQRGTSLTIQCQVDSQVTMMFWYRQQPGQSLTLIATANQGSEATYESGFVIDKFPISRPNLTFSTLTVSNMSPEDSSIYLCSVETHENTEAFFGQGTRLTVV.

The chain joins TRBV2 to TRBJ2-7; D not certain. The CDR3 totals 11 residues. V was shortened by 5 bases and J by 4 bases, with 6 bases between the two germline ends. Germline CDR1 and CDR2: SNHLY and FYNNEI. The CDR3 here is CASSPEYEQYF. The CDR3 DNA is TGTGCCAGCAGTCCAGAGTACGAGCAGTACTTC.

This clone was found a few times. The chain is built from TRBV7-2 and TRBJ2-7, with 8 bases aligning to TRBD2. In germline, CDR1 is SGHTA, CDR2 FQGNSA. V shed 1 base, J shed 1 base, and the junction held 9 bases outside the gene matches. The CDR3 has 17 amino acids. The CDR3 here is CASSLGWREVPSYEQYF. CDR3 in DNA: TGTGCCAGCAGCTTAGGGTGGCGGGAGGTGCCTTCCTACGAGCAGTACTTC.

The CDR3 DNA sequence: TGTGCCAGCAGCTTGGGTAGGGTCAGCGGGAGCGTGGGTGAGCAGTTCTTC. Its protein is CASSLGRVSGSVGEQFF. The chain employs TRBV5-8 and TRBJ2-1, with 8 bases matching TRBD2. The CDR3 consists of 17 residues. V shed 0 bases, J shed 9 bases, and the junction held 14 bases outside the gene matches. CDR1 is SGHTS, CDR2 YDEGEE, per germline.

The rearrangement uses TRBV5-1 and TRBJ2-7, with 11 bases aligning to TRBD1. J lost 6 bases, V lost 3 bases, and 8 bases had no gene match. Germline-derived CDR1 and CDR2 are SGHRS and YFSETQ. The CDR3 is made up of 15 amino acids. The CDR3, as DNA: TGCGCCAGCAGCTCATTCGGACAGGGGGCTACCGAGCAGTACTTC. It codes for CASSSFGQGATEQYF.

This clone was seen just once. The V and J genes are TRBV12-5 and TRBJ2-7; TRBD1 matches 8 bases. Trimming cost V 0 bases and J 1 base; bases outside gene matches: 14. From germline, CDR1 is LGHNT and CDR2 FRNRAP. The CDR3 runs 19 residues. CDR3 sequence: CASGLVLNWDRTSSYEQYF. CDR3 nucleotide sequence: TGTGCTAGTGGTTTGGTTCTCAATTGGGACAGGACCTCTTCCTACGAGCAGTACTTC.

V usage is TRBV7-3 and J usage is TRBJ2-3, with a tentative D call TRBD1 (6 bases). The V gene's germline CDR1 is SGHTA and CDR2 FQGTGA. This CDR3 spans 14 amino acids. The V end lost 2 bases, the J end lost 2 bases, and 8 bases lay between the germline ends. In DNA, the CDR3 is TGTGCCAGCAGCTTACTGGGGGCCACAGATACGCAGTATTTT. As protein: CASSLLGATDTQYF.

The CDR3 reads CASSLEGQGSGNTIYF. CDR3 DNA sequence: TGCGCCAGCAGCTTGGAGGGACAGGGCTCTGGAAACACCATATATTTT. The genes are TRBV5-1 and TRBJ1-3, with 9 positions matching TRBD1. With V trimmed by 0 bases and J by 0 bases, 1 base remained unmatched. The CDR3 is 16 amino acids. CDR1 SGHRS and CDR2 YFSETQ come from the germline V gene.

The chain employs TRBV19 and TRBJ2-7; 7 bases are shared with TRBD1. The V gene end was trimmed by 3 bases and the J gene end by 2 bases; junction bases not matched to a gene: 7. Looked up from germline, CDR1 is LNHDA and CDR2 is SQIVND (reference sequence). The CDR3 runs to 15 residues. The CDR3 reads CASSMKGGLPYEQYF. CDR3 sequence (DNA): TGTGCCAGTAGTATGAAAGGGGGCCTACCCTACGAGCAGTACTTC.

This rearrangement joins TRBV29-1 to TRBJ2-3; 10 bases are a match to TRBD1. The CDR3 covers 14 residues. Trimming at V came to 3 bases and at J to 2 bases, leaving 2 bases not matched to a gene. In germline, CDR1 is SQVTM, CDR2 ANQGSEA. CDR3 DNA sequence: TGCAGCGTTGACGACAGGGGGCCCACAGATACGCAGTATTTT. Its translation is CSVDDRGPTDTQYF.

The chain combines TRBV4-1 with TRBJ2-1; D is uncertain. The V and J ends lost 0 bases and 3 bases respectively, with 6 bases between them. This CDR3 has 14 amino acids. Per germline, CDR1 MGHRA and CDR2 YSYEKL. CDR3 in amino acids: CASSQDGVYNEQFF. The CDR3 bases are TGCGCCAGCAGCCAAGATGGGGTCTACAATGAGCAGTTCTTC.

This rearrangement joins TRBV9 to TRBJ2-7, with TRBD2 identical over 8 bases. After removal of 4 bases from V and 6 bases from J, the junction contained 9 bases not matched to a gene. This CDR3 has 14 amino acids. Germline V lookup: CDR1 SGDLS, CDR2 YYNGEE. The CDR3 nucleotides read TGTGCCAGCAGCCTAGAAGGACTAGCAAGCGAGCAGTACTTC. It translates to CASSLEGLASEQYF. Based on the CDR3 plus reference TRBV9 and TRBJ2-7, the full variable domain is DSGVTQTPKHLITATGQRVTLRCSPRSGDLSVYWYQQSLDQGLQFLIQYYNGEERAKGNILERFSAQQFPDLHSELNLSSLELGDSALYFCASSLEGLASEQYFGPGTRLTVT.

The rearrangement links TRBV7-6 to TRBJ2-7, with D perhaps TRBD2 (6 bases). From germline, CDR1 is SGHVS and CDR2 FNYEAQ. Between the trimmed V and J ends, which lost 4 bases and 7 bases, there was a span of 20 bases. The CDR3 consists of 15 residues. This CDR3 is CASSSRGGNVEEQYF. DNA of the CDR3: TGTGCCAGCAGCTCCAGAGGCGGGAATGTGGAGGAGCAGTACTTC.

The gene calls are TRBV18 and TRBJ2-1; D possibly corresponds to TRBD2 (6 bases). V lost 3 bases and J 5 bases, leaving 11 bases between the germline ends. From germline, CDR1 is KGHSH and CDR2 LQKENI. The CDR3 has 14 residues. The CDR3 loop is CASSPASVHNEQFF. CDR3 coding DNA: TGTGCCAGCTCACCTGCTAGCGTCCACAATGAGCAGTTCTTC.

The V call is TRBV28, the J call TRBJ2-5; TRBD2 agrees at 12 bases. The J call may be incorrect, as the DNA end agrees better with TRBJ2-7. This CDR3 is 14 amino acids long. From germline, CDR1 is MDHEN and CDR2 SYDVKM. The CDR3 DNA reads as TGTGCCAGCAGGACTAGCGGGAGTCTTTACGAGCAGTACTTC. Translated, it gives CASRTSGSLYEQYF.

The chain has TRBV6-6 and TRBJ2-7; 11 nucleotides match TRBD2. The germline V gene encodes CDR1 MNHNY and CDR2 SVGAGI (reference sequence). V was clipped by 10 bases and J by 4 bases; unmatched bases: 3. This CDR3 contains 12 residues. CDR3 loop: CATGTSGYEQYF. The CDR3 DNA reads TGTGCCACCGGGACTAGCGGATACGAGCAGTACTTC.

The count of this clone is one. The chain has TRBV28 and TRBJ1-2; TRBD1 is a possible D gene (5 bases). The CDR3 is 13 amino acids. V gave up 11 bases and J gave up 8 bases, with 21 bases separating them. The germline CDR1 and CDR2 sequences are MDHEN and SYDVKM. The CDR3 DNA reads as TGTGCCTGTGCCCCGGGGGAGGTCCGAGGCTACACCTTC. This gives the protein CACAPGEVRGYTF.